Sequencing of this TCR beta chain was carried out in a study of OX40 agonist ivuxolimab in advanced cancers. Study overall: Ivuxolimab was administered intravenously to patients at 0.01 to 10 mg/kg every 2 weeks. Study observations and caveats: Undetermined was the antigen specificity of the expanded peripheral T cells. Clonal expansion from baseline to week 6 occurred in both CD4+ and CD8+ T cells.

The CDR3 spans 15 residues. With 6 bases clipped from V and 2 bases from J, the junction kept 6 bases outside the gene matches. Germline V gene sequence: CDR1 MNHEY, CDR2 SVGAGI. This clone was detected only once. Its antigen remains unknown. Here immunoSEQ multiplex PCR was the method, and the copy in TCRdb shows in-frame clones only, minus some. The sample has roughly 29,000 clones; around 88% are singletons. Blood got drawn at baseline, again on cycle 4 day 1, and then on cycle 7 day 1. The sequencing here drew on CD4+ or CD8+ T cells sorted from blood, taken in a trial of the OX40 agonist ivuxolimab. The genes are TRBV6-5 and TRBJ2-7, with 11 bases aligning to TRBD2. The TCR comes from an adult with an advanced solid tumor such as melanoma, head and neck, liver or kidney cancer. Here the CDR3 DNA reads TGTGCCAGCAGGGCGACTAGCGGGGCCCCCTACGAGCAGTACTTC. Translation gives CASRATSGAPYEQYF.